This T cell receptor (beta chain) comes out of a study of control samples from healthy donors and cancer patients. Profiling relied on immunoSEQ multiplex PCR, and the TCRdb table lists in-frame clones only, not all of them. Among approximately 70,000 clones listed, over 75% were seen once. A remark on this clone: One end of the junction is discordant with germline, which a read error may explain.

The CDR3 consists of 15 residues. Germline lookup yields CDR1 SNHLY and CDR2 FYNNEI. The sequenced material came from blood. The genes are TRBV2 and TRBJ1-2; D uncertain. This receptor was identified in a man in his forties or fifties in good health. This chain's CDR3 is CANSEVLTGSYGYTF. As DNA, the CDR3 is TGTGCCAACAGTGAGGTCCTGACTGGGAGCTATGGCTACACCTTC.